Listed below are T cell receptor beta chains from one sample, sequenced in a study of pediatric ulcerative colitis. Clones were read by immunoSEQ multiplex PCR, and TCRdb kept only the in-frame ones, dropping some. The table includes tens of thousands of clones, approximately 71% detected once. The sequenced sample was gut tissue. These receptors all stem from a boy aged 10-17 years with severe ulcerative colitis. Each CDR3 is given with its conserved first and last residue. Each record gives: clone size, D gene, V gene, J gene, CDR3 protein, CDR3 DNA. The D gene is left open where the match is weak. Size is stated for part of the rows, as once, few or many counts, or as a class when the clone is expanded.

.	TRBD1	TRBV5-1	TRBJ2-2	CASSEGARFSGELFF	TGCGCCAGCAGCGAGGGGGCTAGGTTCTCCGGGGAGCTGTTTTTT
few	.	TRBV2	TRBJ1-3	CASSIQEGNTIYF	TGTGCCAGCAGTATACAGGAGGGAAACACCATATATTTT
.	TRBD2	TRBV7-2	TRBJ2-5	CASSLVGLAAQETQYF	TGTGCCAGCAGCTTAGTCGGACTAGCGGCCCAAGAGACCCAGTACTTC
.	TRBD2	TRBV19	TRBJ2-5	CASSITTSGVQETQYF	TGTGCCAGTAGTATTACTACTAGCGGGGTCCAAGAGACCCAGTACTTC
once	TRBD1	TRBV2	TRBJ2-7	CASSERRDRAYEQYF	TGTGCCAGCAGTGAACGGCGGGACAGGGCCTACGAGCAGTACTTC
.	.	TRBV7-3	TRBJ2-3	CASSLLDPTDTQYF	TGTGCCAGCAGCTTATTGGACCCCACGGATACGCAGTATTTT
few	TRBD2	TRBV12-5	TRBJ2-1	CASGSLGGRVSYNEQFF	TGTGCTAGTGGCTCGCTTGGCGGGAGGGTATCCTACAATGAGCAGTTCTTC
.	TRBD1	TRBV7-2	TRBJ2-7	CASSYTGDPYEQYF	TGTGCCAGCAGCTACACAGGGGACCCCTACGAGCAGTACTTC
.	.	TRBV21-1	TRBJ2-6	CASPTSLSGANVLTF	TGTGCCAGCCCCACAAGCCTCTCTGGGGCCAACGTCCTGACTTTC
.	TRBD2	TRBV7-2	TRBJ2-1	CASSSGGGLGFNEQFF	TGTGCCAGCAGCTCGGGGGGTGGCCTAGGATTCAATGAGCAGTTCTTC
.	.	TRBV6-4	TRBJ2-1	CASSVQGTLRNEQFF	TGTGCCAGCAGTGTCCAGGGGACCCTACGGAATGAGCAGTTCTTC
.	TRBD1	TRBV6-5	TRBJ1-2	CASSSPPQGSYGYTF	TGTGCCAGCAGTTCCCCCCCACAGGGGAGCTATGGCTACACCTTC
.	.	TRBV30	TRBJ2-7	CAWSVTDSYEQYF	TGTGCCTGGAGTGTGACGGACTCCTACGAGCAGTACTTC
.	.	TRBV7-9	TRBJ2-1	CASSLVQVNEQFF	TGTGCCAGCAGCTTAGTTCAGGTGAATGAGCAGTTCTTC
once	TRBD2	TRBV6-5	TRBJ2-7	CASSYGTSAYEQYF	TGTGCCAGCAGTTACGGGACTAGCGCCTACGAGCAGTACTTC
.	.	TRBV5-4	TRBJ2-3	CASNSLGTDTQYF	TGTGCCAGCAACTCGCTCGGCACAGATACGCAGTATTTT
once	.	TRBV29-1	TRBJ2-7	CSVGQTYEQYF	TGCAGCGTCGGGCAAACCTACGAGCAGTACTTC
.	TRBD2	TRBV7-6	TRBJ2-2	CASSLVTRETGELFF	TGTGCCAGCAGCTTAGTTACGCGGGAGACCGGGGAGCTGTTTTTT
few	.	TRBV7-9	TRBJ1-1	CASSLVQTEAFF	TGTGCCAGCAGCTTAGTACAGACAGAAGCTTTCTTT
few	.	TRBV4-3	TRBJ2-2	CASSQDLGSETGELFF	TGCGCCAGCAGCCAAGATCTCGGGAGTGAGACCGGGGAGCTGTTTTTT
.	.	TRBV9	TRBJ2-2	CASSVELWNTGELFF	TGTGCCAGCAGCGTAGAGTTGTGGAACACCGGGGAGCTGTTTTTT
.	TRBD2	TRBV4-2	TRBJ2-1	CASRLLAGSYNEQFF	TGTGCCAGCAGGCTTCTAGCGGGATCCTACAATGAGCAGTTCTTC
.	.	TRBV6-6	TRBJ2-7	CATGLSYEQYF	TGTGCCACAGGACTCTCCTACGAGCAGTACTTC
.	TRBD2	TRBV12-5	TRBJ2-1	CASGGRSSGVYNEQFF	TGTGCTAGTGGGGGGAGGTCTAGCGGGGTTTACAATGAGCAGTTCTTC
.	.	TRBV6-5	TRBJ1-1	CATPHLNTEAFF	TGTGCCACGCCACATCTGAACACTGAAGCTTTCTTT
.	TRBD1	TRBV7-2	TRBJ2-1	CASRPTGTGGSNEQFF	TGTGCCAGCAGGCCAACCGGGACAGGGGGCTCAAATGAGCAGTTCTTC
.	.	TRBV6-1	TRBJ1-2	CASSEGATVNYGYTF	TGTGCCAGCAGTGAAGGGGCAACCGTTAACTATGGCTACACCTTC
few	TRBD2	TRBV6-5	TRBJ2-2	CASSFGLAEYTGELFF	TGTGCCAGCAGTTTCGGACTAGCGGAATACACCGGGGAGCTGTTTTTT
.	.	TRBV15	TRBJ1-5	CATSRDSVQPQHF	TGTGCCACCAGCAGAGATTCCGTGCAGCCCCAGCATTTT
few	.	TRBV5-4	TRBJ2-1	CASSTEDSLRNEQFF	TGTGCCAGCAGCACTGAGGACAGCCTAAGGAATGAGCAGTTCTTC
.	.	TRBV7-2	TRBJ2-1	CASSLTRVNEQFF	TGTGCCAGCAGCTTAACGAGGGTCAATGAGCAGTTCTTC
once	TRBD2	TRBV2	TRBJ2-3	CASTAGVGTDTQYF	TGTGCCAGCACGGCGGGAGTAGGCACAGATACGCAGTATTTT
.	.	TRBV18	TRBJ2-1	CASSPQPILTSSYNEQFF	TGTGCCAGCTCACCACAACCCATCCTGACGAGCTCCTACAATGAGCAGTTCTTC
.	.	TRBV27	TRBJ2-7	CASSPLDIGGHEQYF	TGTGCCAGCAGTCCCTTGGACATTGGTGGCCACGAGCAGTACTTC
.	.	TRBV6-5	TRBJ1-3	CASGGGTGNTIYF	TGTGCCAGCGGCGGGGGGACAGGAAACACCATATATTTT
.	TRBD2	TRBV6-6	TRBJ2-2	CASGRENTGELFF	TGTGCCAGCGGGAGGGAGAACACCGGGGAGCTGTTTTTT
.	.	TRBV7-3	TRBJ2-1	CASSFGGSYNEQFF	TGTGCCAGCAGCTTCGGGGGCTCCTACAATGAGCAGTTCTTC
.	TRBD2	TRBV2	TRBJ2-1	CASSDPTSGPYNEQFF	TGTGCCAGCAGTGACCCCACTAGCGGGCCTTACAATGAGCAGTTCTTC
.	.	TRBV6-1	TRBJ2-7	CASIRGERAYEQYF	TGTGCCAGCATTAGGGGGGAGAGGGCCTACGAGCAGTACTTC
.	.	TRBV7-2	TRBJ2-3	CASSPMKQGWGRTDTQYF	TGTGCCAGCAGCCCTATGAAACAGGGCTGGGGTCGGACAGATACGCAGTATTTT
.	TRBD1	TRBV25-1	TRBJ2-3	CASSDSLGGQGTDTQYF	TGTGCCAGCAGCGACTCCCTAGGAGGACAGGGCACAGATACGCAGTATTTT
.	.	TRBV5-6	TRBJ1-1	CASSLNRQWTEAFF	TGTGCCAGCAGCTTGAACCGACAATGGACTGAAGCTTTCTTT
.	TRBD1	TRBV28	TRBJ2-7	CASSPRTGSYEQYF	TGTGCCAGCAGTCCTAGGACAGGGTCCTACGAGCAGTACTTC
.	TRBD2	TRBV5-1	TRBJ2-1	CASSPNSGMEENEQFF	TGCGCCAGCAGCCCAAATAGCGGGATGGAAGAGAATGAGCAGTTCTTC
.	TRBD2	TRBV28	TRBJ2-2	CASRELAGGETGELFF	TGTGCCAGCAGGGAGCTAGCGGGAGGCGAGACCGGGGAGCTGTTTTTT
once	.	TRBV7-2	TRBJ2-7	CASSLASAGNSYEQYF	TGTGCCAGCAGCTTAGCTTCGGCGGGTAACTCCTACGAGCAGTACTTC
medium-sized	TRBD1	TRBV2	TRBJ2-1	CASSADTGQGQRQFF	TGTGCCAGCAGCGCGGACACGGGACAGGGCCAAAGGCAGTTCTTC
.	TRBD2	TRBV30	TRBJ2-5	CAWSPGLGEETQYF	TGTGCCTGGAGTCCGGGACTAGGGGAAGAGACCCAGTACTTC
few	TRBD2	TRBV11-3	TRBJ2-7	CASSFEWVAGTRAYEQYF	TGTGCCAGCAGCTTTGAATGGGTCGCCGGGACTAGAGCCTACGAGCAGTACTTC
.	TRBD2	TRBV18	TRBJ2-2	CASSPISGSNTGELFF	TGTGCCAGCTCACCTATTAGCGGGTCGAACACCGGGGAGCTGTTTTTT
few	.	TRBV5-4	TRBJ2-2	CASSLATENTGELFF	TGTGCCAGCAGCTTGGCCACGGAAAACACCGGGGAGCTGTTTTTT
.	.	TRBV19	TRBJ2-1	CASKGGYNEQFF	TGTGCCAGTAAGGGCGGGTACAATGAGCAGTTCTTC
.	.	TRBV7-2	TRBJ1-5	CASSARDEPQHF	TGTGCCAGCAGCGCACGGGACGAGCCCCAGCATTTT